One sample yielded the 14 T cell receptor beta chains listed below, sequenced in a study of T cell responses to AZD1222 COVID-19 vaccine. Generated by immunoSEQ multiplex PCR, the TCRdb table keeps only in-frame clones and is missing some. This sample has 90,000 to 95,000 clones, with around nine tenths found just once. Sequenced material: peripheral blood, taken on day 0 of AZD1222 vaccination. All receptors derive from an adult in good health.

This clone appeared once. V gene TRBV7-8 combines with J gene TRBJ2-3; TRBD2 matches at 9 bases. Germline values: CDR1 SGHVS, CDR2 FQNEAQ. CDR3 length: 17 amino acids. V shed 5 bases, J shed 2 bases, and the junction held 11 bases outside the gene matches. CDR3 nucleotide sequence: TGTGCCAGCAGCACCTTCCTAGCGGGGCGCCCCACAGATACGCAGTATTTT. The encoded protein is CASSTFLAGRPTDTQYF. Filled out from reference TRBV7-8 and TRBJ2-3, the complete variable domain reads GAGVSQSPRYKVAKRGQDVALRCDPISGHVSLFWYQQALGQGPEFLTYFQNEAQLDKSGLPSDRFFAERPEGSVSTLKIQRTQQEDSAVYLCASSTFLAGRPTDTQYFGPGTRLTVL.

The CDR3 coding sequence is TGTGCCAGCAGCGTAGGAACGGGACTAGCGGGGAACGGATACGAGCAGTACTTC. Its translation: CASSVGTGLAGNGYEQYF. The V call is TRBV9, the J call TRBJ2-7, with TRBD2 identical over 13 bases. The CDR3 totals 18 residues. In germline, CDR1 is SGDLS, CDR2 YYNGEE. V was clipped by 0 bases and J by 4 bases; unmatched bases: 10.

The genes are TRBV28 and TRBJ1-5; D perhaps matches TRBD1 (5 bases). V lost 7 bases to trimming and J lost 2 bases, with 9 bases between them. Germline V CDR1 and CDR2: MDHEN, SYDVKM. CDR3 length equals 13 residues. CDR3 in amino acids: CASNDRGNQPQHF. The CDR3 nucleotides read TGTGCCAGCAATGACAGAGGCAATCAGCCCCAGCATTTT.

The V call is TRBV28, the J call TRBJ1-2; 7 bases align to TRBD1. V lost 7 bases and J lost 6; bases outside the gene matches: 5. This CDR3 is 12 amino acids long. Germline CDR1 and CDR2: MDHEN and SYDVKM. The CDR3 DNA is TGTGCCAGCAACCAGGGGGGCCATGGCTACACCTTC. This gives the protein CASNQGGHGYTF.

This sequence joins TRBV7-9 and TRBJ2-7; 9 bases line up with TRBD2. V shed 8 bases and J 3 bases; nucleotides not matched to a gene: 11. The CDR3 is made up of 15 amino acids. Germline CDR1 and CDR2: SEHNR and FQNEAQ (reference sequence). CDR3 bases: TGTGCCAGCGGTGGCCCGGGGACTAGCTACTACGAGCAGTACTTC. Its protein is CASGGPGTSYYEQYF.

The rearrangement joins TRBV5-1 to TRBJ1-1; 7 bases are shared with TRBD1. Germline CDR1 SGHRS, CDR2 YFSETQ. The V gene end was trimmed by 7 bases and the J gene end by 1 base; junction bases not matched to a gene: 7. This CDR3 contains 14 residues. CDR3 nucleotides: TGCGCCAGCTCCCCGGGACAGCCGAACACTGAAGCTTTCTTT. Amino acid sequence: CASSPGQPNTEAFF.

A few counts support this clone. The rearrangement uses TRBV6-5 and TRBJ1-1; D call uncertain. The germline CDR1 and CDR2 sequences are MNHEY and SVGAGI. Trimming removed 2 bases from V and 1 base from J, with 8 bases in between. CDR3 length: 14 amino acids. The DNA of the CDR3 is TGTGCCAGCAGTTACCGGGGAAGGAACACTGAAGCTTTCTTT. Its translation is CASSYRGRNTEAFF.

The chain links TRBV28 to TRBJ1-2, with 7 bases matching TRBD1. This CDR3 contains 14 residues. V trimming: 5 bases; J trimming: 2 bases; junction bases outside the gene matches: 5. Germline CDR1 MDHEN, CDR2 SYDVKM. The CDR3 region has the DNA TGTGCCAGCAGTCCAGGACAGGAGAACTATGGCTACACCTTC. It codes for CASSPGQENYGYTF.

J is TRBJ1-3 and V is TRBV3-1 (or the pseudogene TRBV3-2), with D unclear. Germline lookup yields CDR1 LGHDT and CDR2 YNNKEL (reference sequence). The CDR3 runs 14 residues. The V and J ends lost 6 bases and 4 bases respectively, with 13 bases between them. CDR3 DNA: TGTGCCAGCAGGCATGGGCAGGAAGGAAACACCATATATTTT. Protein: CASRHGQEGNTIYF.

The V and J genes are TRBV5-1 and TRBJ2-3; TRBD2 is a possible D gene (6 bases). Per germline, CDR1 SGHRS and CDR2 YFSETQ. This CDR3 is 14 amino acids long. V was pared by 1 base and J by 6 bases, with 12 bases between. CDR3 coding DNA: TGCGCCAGCAGCTTGACTAGCAGGGAGGATACGCAGTATTTT. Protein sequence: CASSLTSREDTQYF.

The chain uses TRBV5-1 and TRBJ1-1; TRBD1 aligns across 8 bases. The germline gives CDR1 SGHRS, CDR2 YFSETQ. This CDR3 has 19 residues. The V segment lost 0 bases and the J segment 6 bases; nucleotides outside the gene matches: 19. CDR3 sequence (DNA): TGCGCCAGCAGCTTGGCCGGGACAGGTGGTGATATCGTTTCCCCTGAAGCTTTCTTT. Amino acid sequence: CASSLAGTGGDIVSPEAFF. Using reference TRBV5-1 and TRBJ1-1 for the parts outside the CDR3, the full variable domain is KAGVTQTPRYLIKTRGQQVTLSCSPISGHRSVSWYQQTPGQGLQFLFEYFSETQRNKGNFPGRFSGRQFSNSRSEMNVSTLELGDSALYLCASSLAGTGGDIVSPEAFFGQGTRLTVV.

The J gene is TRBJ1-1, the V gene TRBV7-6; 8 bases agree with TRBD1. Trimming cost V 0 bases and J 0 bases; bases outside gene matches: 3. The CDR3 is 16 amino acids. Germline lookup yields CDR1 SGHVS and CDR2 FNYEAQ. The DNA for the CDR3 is TGTGCCAGCAGCTTAGCTGGACAGGGCATGAACACTGAAGCTTTCTTT. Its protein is CASSLAGQGMNTEAFF.

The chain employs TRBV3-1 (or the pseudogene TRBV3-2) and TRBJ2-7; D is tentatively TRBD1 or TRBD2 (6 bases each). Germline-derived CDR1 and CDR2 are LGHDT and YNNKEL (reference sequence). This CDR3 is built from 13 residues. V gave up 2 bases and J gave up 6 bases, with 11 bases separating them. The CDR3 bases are TGTGCCAGCAGCCAAATCGAGGGGGGCGAGCAGTACTTC. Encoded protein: CASSQIEGGEQYF.

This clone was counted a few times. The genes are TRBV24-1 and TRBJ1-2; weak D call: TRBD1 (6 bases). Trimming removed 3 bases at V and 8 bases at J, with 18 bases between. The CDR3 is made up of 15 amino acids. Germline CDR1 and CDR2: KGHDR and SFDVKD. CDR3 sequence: CATSDTTGRRGGYTF. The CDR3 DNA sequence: TGTGCCACCAGTGATACGACAGGCCGAAGGGGGGGCTACACCTTC.